This T cell receptor beta chain was identified in a study of cytomegalovirus exposure and HLA in healthy donors. Points from the study as a whole: The listing of 150 to 200 TCR beta chains classed them as cytomegalovirus-associated.

60 Vbeta and 13 Jbeta primers were used in PCR. Here immunoSEQ multiplex PCR was the method, and the copy in TCRdb shows in-frame clones only, minus some. The sample yields about 120,000 clones, around three quarters seen once. The table lists this clone with a few counts. Its target is unknown. The receptor was derived from a human donor in good health. The specimen sequenced was PBMCs.

DNA of the CDR3: TGTGCCAGCAGCCTTGGAGGGTCCCGCTACGAGCAGTACTTC. This translates into CASSLGGSRYEQYF. This rearrangement joins TRBV2 to TRBJ2-7, with D possibly matching TRBD2 (6 bases). This CDR3 is 14 amino acids long. CDR1 SNHLY and CDR2 FYNNEI come from the germline V gene. Trimming removed 6 bases at V and 3 bases at J, with 15 bases between.